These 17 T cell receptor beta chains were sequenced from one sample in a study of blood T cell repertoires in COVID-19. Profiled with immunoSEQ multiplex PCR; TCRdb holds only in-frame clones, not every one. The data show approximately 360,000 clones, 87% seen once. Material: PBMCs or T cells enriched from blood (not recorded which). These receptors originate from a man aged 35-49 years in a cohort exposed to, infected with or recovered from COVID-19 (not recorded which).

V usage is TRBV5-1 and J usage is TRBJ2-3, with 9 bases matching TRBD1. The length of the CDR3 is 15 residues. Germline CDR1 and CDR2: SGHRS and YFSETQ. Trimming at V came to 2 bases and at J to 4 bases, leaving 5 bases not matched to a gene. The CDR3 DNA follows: TGCGCCAGCAGCTTCGACAGGGGGGGTGCAGATACGCAGTATTTT. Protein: CASSFDRGGADTQYF.

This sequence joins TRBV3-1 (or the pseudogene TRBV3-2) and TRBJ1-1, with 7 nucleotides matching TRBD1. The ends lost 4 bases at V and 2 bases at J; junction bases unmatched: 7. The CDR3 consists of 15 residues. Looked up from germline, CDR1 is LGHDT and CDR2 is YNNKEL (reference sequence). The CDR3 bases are TGTGCCAGCAGCCCTAATGACAGGGCTAACACTGAAGCTTTCTTT. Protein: CASSPNDRANTEAFF.

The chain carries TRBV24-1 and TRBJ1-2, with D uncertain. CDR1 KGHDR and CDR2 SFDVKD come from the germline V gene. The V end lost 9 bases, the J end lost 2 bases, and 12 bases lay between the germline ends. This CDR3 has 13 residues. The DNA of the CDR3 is TGTGCCACCTCGGGATCGGGCAACTATGGCTACACCTTC. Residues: CATSGSGNYGYTF.

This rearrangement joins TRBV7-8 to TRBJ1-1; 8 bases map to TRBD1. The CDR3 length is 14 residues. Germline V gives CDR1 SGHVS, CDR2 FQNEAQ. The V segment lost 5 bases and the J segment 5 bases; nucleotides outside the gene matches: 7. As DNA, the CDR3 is TGTGCCAGCAGCGATGGACAGGGTGGGACTGAAGCTTTCTTT. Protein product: CASSDGQGGTEAFF.

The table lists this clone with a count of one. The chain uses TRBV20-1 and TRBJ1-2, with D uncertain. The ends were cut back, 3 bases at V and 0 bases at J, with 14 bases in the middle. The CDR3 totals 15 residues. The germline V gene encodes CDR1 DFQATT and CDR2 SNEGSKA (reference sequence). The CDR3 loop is CSASHPREPNYGYTF. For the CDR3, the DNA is TGCAGTGCTAGTCATCCCCGGGAACCTAACTATGGCTACACCTTC.

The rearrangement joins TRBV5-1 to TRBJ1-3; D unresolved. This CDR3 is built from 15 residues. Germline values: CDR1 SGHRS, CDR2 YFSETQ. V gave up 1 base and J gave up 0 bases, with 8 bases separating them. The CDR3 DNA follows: TGCGCCAGCAGCTTGTTCCCTAGCTCTGGAAACACCATATATTTT. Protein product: CASSLFPSSGNTIYF.

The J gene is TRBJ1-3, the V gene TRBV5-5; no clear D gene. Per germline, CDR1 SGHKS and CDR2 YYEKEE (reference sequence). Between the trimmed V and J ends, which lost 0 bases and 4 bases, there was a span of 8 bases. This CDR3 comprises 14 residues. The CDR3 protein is CASSLEAGGNTIYF. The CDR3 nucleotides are TGTGCCAGCAGCTTGGAGGCAGGCGGAAACACCATATATTTT.

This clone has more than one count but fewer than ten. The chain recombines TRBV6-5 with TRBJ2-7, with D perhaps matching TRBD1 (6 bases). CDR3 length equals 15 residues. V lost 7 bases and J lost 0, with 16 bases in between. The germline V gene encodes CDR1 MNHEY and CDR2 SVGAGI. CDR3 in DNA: TGTGCCAGCATGACACCACAACAGGGCTCCTACGAGCAGTACTTC. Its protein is CASMTPQQGSYEQYF.

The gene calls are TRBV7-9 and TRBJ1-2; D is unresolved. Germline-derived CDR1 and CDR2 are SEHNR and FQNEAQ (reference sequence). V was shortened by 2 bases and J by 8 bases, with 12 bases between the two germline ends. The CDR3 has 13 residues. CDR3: CASSLNPIGGYTF. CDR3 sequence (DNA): TGTGCCAGCAGCTTAAATCCTATCGGGGGCTACACCTTC.

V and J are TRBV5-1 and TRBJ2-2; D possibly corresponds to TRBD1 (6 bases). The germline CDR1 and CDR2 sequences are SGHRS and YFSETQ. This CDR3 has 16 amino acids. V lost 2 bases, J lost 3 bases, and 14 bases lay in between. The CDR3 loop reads CASSFTGSVDTGELFF. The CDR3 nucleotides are TGCGCCAGCAGCTTCACAGGGTCGGTGGACACCGGGGAGCTGTTTTTT.

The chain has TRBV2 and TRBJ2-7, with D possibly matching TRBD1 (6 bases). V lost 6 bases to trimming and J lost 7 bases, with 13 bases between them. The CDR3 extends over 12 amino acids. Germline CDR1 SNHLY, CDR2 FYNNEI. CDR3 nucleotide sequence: TGTGCCAGCAGCCAAACAGGGCGTGAGCAGTACTTC. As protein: CASSQTGREQYF.

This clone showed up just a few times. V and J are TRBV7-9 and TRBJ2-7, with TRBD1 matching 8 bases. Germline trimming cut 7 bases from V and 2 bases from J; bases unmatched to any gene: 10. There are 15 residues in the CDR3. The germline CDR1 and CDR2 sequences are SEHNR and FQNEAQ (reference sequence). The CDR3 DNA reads TGTGCCAGCACCGCGGCACGGACAGGGACCTACGAGCAGTACTTC. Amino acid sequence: CASTAARTGTYEQYF.

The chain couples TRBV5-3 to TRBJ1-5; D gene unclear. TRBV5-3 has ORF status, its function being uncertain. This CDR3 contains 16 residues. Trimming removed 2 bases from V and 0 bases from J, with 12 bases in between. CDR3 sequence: CARSFLYGLSNQPQHF. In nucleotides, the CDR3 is TGTGCCAGAAGCTTTTTGTATGGGCTTAGCAATCAGCCCCAGCATTTT.

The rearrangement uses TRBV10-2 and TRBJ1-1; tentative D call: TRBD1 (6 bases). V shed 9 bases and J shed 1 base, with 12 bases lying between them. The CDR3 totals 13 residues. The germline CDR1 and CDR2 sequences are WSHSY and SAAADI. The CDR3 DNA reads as TGCGCCAGTACCGGACAGACGAACACTGAAGCTTTCTTT. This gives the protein CASTGQTNTEAFF.

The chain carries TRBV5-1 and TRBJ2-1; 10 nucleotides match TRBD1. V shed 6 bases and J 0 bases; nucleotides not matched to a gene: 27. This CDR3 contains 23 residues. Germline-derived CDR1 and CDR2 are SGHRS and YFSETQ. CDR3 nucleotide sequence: TGCGCCAGCATCAACTATGGAGGGACAGGGGAATCCTATTCCGATCGCTCCTACAATGAGCAGTTCTTC. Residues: CASINYGGTGESYSDRSYNEQFF.

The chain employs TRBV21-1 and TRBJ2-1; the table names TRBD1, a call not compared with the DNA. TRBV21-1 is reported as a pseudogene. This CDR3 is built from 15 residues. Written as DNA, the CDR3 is TGTGCCAGCAGAAAAGGGCAGGGGGCGTACAATGAGCAGTTCTTC. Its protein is CASRKGQGAYNEQFF.

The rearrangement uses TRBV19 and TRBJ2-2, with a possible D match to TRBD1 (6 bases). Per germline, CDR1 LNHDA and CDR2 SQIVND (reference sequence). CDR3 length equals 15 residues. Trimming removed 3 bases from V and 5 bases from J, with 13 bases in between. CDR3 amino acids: CASSINDRRTGELFF. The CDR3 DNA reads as TGTGCCAGTAGTATTAATGACAGGAGGACCGGGGAGCTGTTTTTT.